This T cell receptor beta chain comes out of a study of blood T cell repertoires in COVID-19. Across the study: Acute and convalescent COVID-19 specimens originated in the United States, Italy and Spain. The cDNA or gDNA used as material had been derived from T cells, B-cell-depleted T cells, or PBMCs.

From germline, CDR1 is SQVTM and CDR2 ANQGSEA. Germline trimming cut 3 bases from V and 5 bases from J; bases unmatched to any gene: 14. This CDR3 has 16 residues. In the original analysis: How many nucleated cells were present was estimated from reference gene primer amplification. Profiled with immunoSEQ multiplex PCR; TCRdb holds only in-frame clones, not every one. For V, J and clone size, that table is used; D and trimming come from the DNA. The data contain some 16,000 clones, roughly nine tenths of them singletons. The chain has TRBV29-1 and TRBJ1-2; 8 bases agree with TRBD1. This clonotype originated in a man aged 80 or over with acute or convalescent COVID-19. Specimen: peripheral blood. CDR3 in DNA: TGCAGCGTTGATCGCGACAGGGGATCGGTAGGGTATGGCTACACCTTC. It encodes CSVDRDRGSVGYGYTF.